The rows below give T cell receptor beta chains drawn from one sample of a study of cytomegalovirus exposure and HLA in healthy donors. Sequencing used immunoSEQ multiplex PCR; TCRdb keeps in-frame clones, though not all of them. The sample records roughly 220,000 clones, roughly 80% being singletons. The sample taken for sequencing was PBMCs. These receptors were obtained from a man aged 30 to 39 in good health and CMV-seronegative. Both conserved end residues are part of each CDR3. The order of the fields is CDR3 DNA, CDR3 protein, D gene, V gene, clone size, J gene. A D gene is named only where the DNA matches it firmly. The size field is filled for only some rows; it gives once, few, many or a size class.

DNA: TGTGCCAGCAGTCAGAGGGCGGAGAACACTGAAGCTTTCTTT
CDR3: CASSQRAENTEAFF
D: -
V: TRBV27
size: -
J: TRBJ1-1

DNA: TGTGCCAGCAGTCCGGACCAGGGGTACAATGAGCAGTTCTTC
CDR3: CASSPDQGYNEQFF
D: -
V: TRBV27
size: -
J: TRBJ2-1

DNA: TGTGCCAGCAGCGGATACCGGACAGGGGGCGCGGCAGATACGCAGTATTTT
CDR3: CASSGYRTGGAADTQYF
D: TRBD1
V: TRBV7-9
size: once
J: TRBJ2-3

DNA: TGTGCCAGCTCACGGACAGGGGGCGCGGATCAGCCCCAGCATTTT
CDR3: CASSRTGGADQPQHF
D: TRBD1
V: TRBV18
size: -
J: TRBJ1-5

DNA: TGTGCCAGCAGCGCCAGGCTAGCGGCGGTTTTCAATGAGCAGTTCTTC
CDR3: CASSARLAAVFNEQFF
D: TRBD2
V: TRBV27
size: -
J: TRBJ2-1

DNA: TGTGCCAGCTCAGGATCACGGAACACTGAAGCTTTCTTT
CDR3: CASSGSRNTEAFF
D: -
V: TRBV14
size: -
J: TRBJ1-1

DNA: TGTGCCAGCAGCCGAACTAGCGGGGGGGCCATAGGGTACGAGCAGTACTTC
CDR3: CASSRTSGGAIGYEQYF
D: TRBD2
V: TRBV28
size: -
J: TRBJ2-7

DNA: TGTGCCAGCAGTTTAGCCACTAGCGATGAGCAGTTCTTC
CDR3: CASSLATSDEQFF
D: TRBD2
V: TRBV27
size: once
J: TRBJ2-1

DNA: TGTGCCAGCAGGCGGGGACAGGGGGTGAGCTCCTATAATTCACCCCTCCACTTT
CDR3: CASRRGQGVSSYNSPLHF
D: TRBD1
V: TRBV5-5
size: few
J: TRBJ1-6

DNA: TGTGCCAGCAGCTTAGGAGGGATGCACCAAGAGACCCAGTACTTC
CDR3: CASSLGGMHQETQYF
D: -
V: TRBV11-3
size: -
J: TRBJ2-5

DNA: TGCGCCAGCAGCTTGACAGGGGGGCCCTCTGGGGCCAACGTCCTGACTTTC
CDR3: CASSLTGGPSGANVLTF
D: TRBD1
V: TRBV5-1
size: once
J: TRBJ2-6

DNA: TGTGCCAGCAGTTACGACAGCTTAGGCACTGAAGCTTTCTTT
CDR3: CASSYDSLGTEAFF
D: -
V: TRBV6-5
size: -
J: TRBJ1-1

DNA: TGCGCCAGCACCGAGGGACAGGACCGAAACTATGGCTACACCTTC
CDR3: CASTEGQDRNYGYTF
D: TRBD1
V: TRBV10-2
size: -
J: TRBJ1-2

DNA: TGCGCCAGCAGCGTGGACAGGGGTGTCCCCGGGGAGCTGTTTTTT
CDR3: CASSVDRGVPGELFF
D: TRBD1
V: TRBV4-1
size: -
J: TRBJ2-2

DNA: TGCAGCGCGGCCGGACTAGCTACAGATACGCAGTATTTT
CDR3: CSAAGLATDTQYF
D: TRBD2
V: TRBV29-1
size: -
J: TRBJ2-3

DNA: TGTGCCAGCAGTGATCGGACAGGGGGGCAAGAGACCCAGTACTTC
CDR3: CASSDRTGGQETQYF
D: TRBD1
V: TRBV27
size: once
J: TRBJ2-5

DNA: TGTGCCAGCAGTGAGTTCGTGAACACCGGGGAGCTGTTTTTT
CDR3: CASSEFVNTGELFF
D: -
V: TRBV2
size: -
J: TRBJ2-2

DNA: TGTGCCAGCAGTCCCTCGGGGGGACGAGAAAAACTGTTTTTT
CDR3: CASSPSGGREKLFF
D: -
V: TRBV28
size: once
J: TRBJ1-4

DNA: TGTGCCAGCAGTACTACATTGAACACTGAAGCTTTCTTT
CDR3: CASSTTLNTEAFF
D: -
V: TRBV5-4
size: -
J: TRBJ1-1

DNA: TGCGCCAGCAGTGGGCCGGGACAGGGGGCCTACGAGCAGTACTTC
CDR3: CASSGPGQGAYEQYF
D: TRBD1
V: TRBV10-1
size: -
J: TRBJ2-7

DNA: TGTGCCAGCAGTTTTCAAATGGGACAGGGGGGTGGCTACACCTTC
CDR3: CASSFQMGQGGGYTF
D: TRBD1
V: TRBV7-2
size: -
J: TRBJ1-2

DNA: TGTGCCAGCAGGACGGGGGGCCGGGGGAACACTGAAGCTTTCTTT
CDR3: CASRTGGRGNTEAFF
D: -
V: TRBV7-9
size: -
J: TRBJ1-1

DNA: TGTGCCAGCAGCCAAGGGACAGGACGCTATGGCTACACCTTC
CDR3: CASSQGTGRYGYTF
D: TRBD1
V: TRBV6-6
size: -
J: TRBJ1-2

DNA: TGTGCCAGCAGTCTAGCGGGACTTAGCACAGATACGCAGTATTTT
CDR3: CASSLAGLSTDTQYF
D: TRBD2
V: TRBV6-4
size: -
J: TRBJ2-3